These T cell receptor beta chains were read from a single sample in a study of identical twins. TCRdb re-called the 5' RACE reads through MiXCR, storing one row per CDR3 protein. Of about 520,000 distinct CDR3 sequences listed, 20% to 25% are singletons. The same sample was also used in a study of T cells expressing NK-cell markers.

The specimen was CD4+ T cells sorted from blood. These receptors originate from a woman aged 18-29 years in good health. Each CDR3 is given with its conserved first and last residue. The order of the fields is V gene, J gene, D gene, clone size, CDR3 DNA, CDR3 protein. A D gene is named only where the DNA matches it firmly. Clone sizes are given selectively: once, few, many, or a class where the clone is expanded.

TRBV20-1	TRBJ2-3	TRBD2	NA	TGCAGTGCCCCACTAGCGGGTAGAGATACGCAGTATTTT	CSAPLAGRDTQYF
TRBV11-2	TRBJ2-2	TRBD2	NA	TGTGCCAGCAGCTCCCCGCGGGAGAAAACCGGGGAGCTGTTTTTT	CASSSPREKTGELFF
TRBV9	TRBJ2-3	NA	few	TGTGCCAGCAGCTACGCACGGGGGGATACGCAGTATTTT	CASSYARGDTQYF
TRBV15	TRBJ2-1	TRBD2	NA	TGTGCCACCAGCAGCCGGACTAGCGACCCTCATGAGCAGTTCTTC	CATSSRTSDPHEQFF
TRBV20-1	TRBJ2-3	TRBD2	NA	TGCAGTGCTGAGGCCCCACGACTAGCGGACACAGATACGCAGTATTTT	CSAEAPRLADTDTQYF
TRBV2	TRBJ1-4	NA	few	TGTGCCAGCGGCATCGAAAAACTGTTTTTT	CASGIEKLFF
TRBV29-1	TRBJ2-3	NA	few	TGCAGCGTTGATATGGCAGGAGCAGATACGCAGTATTTT	CSVDMAGADTQYF
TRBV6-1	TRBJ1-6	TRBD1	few	TGTGCCAGCAGTGTTCCAGGGGGCGGTAGGAATTCACCCCTCCACTTT	CASSVPGGGRNSPLHF
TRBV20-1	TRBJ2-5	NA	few	TGCAGTGGGTGGCTTAGCGGCCAAGAGACCCAGTACTTC	CSGWLSGQETQYF
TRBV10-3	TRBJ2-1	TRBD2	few	TGTGCCATCAGTGGCTCGACTAGCGGGGAGCCCGAGCAGTTCTTC	CAISGSTSGEPEQFF
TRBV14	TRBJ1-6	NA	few	TGTGCCAGCAGCCAAGACGCAGGGACAAATTCACCCCTCCACTTT	CASSQDAGTNSPLHF
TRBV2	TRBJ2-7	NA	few	TGTGCCAGCTCTCTCCAAAGCGGAACCTACGAGCAGTACTTC	CASSLQSGTYEQYF
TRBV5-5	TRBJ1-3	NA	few	TGTGCCAGCAGCTTACTGGGAAGTACTGGAAACACCATATATTTT	CASSLLGSTGNTIYF
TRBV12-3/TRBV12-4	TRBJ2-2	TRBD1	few	TGTGCCAGCAGTCCCGCGGACAGGGTAGTCAACGGGGAGCTGTTTTTT	CASSPADRVVNGELFF
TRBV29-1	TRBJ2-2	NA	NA	TGCAGCTCCTACCGGGGGAACACCGGGGAGCTGTTTTTT	CSSYRGNTGELFF
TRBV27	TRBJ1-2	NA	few	TGTGCCAGCAGCACCACCGAGAATAACTATGGCTACACCTTC	CASSTTENNYGYTF
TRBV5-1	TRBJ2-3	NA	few	TGCGCCAGTAAGCCGAGCGGCACAGATACGCAGTATTTT	CASKPSGTDTQYF
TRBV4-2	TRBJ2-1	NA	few	TGTGCCAGCAGCCAAGTCGGTGGGGGAAAGCAGTTCTTC	CASSQVGGGKQFF
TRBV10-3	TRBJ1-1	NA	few	TGTGCCATCGGAACAACAGGGACAAACACTGAAGCTTTCTTT	CAIGTTGTNTEAFF